Below are 17 T cell receptor beta chains sequenced from a single sample in a study of T cell repertoires in cytomegalovirus infection. No cognate antigen is known for these TCRs. In TCRdb, the reads were re-called with MiXCR into one record per CDR3 protein. The sample consists of hundreds of thousands of distinct CDR3 sequences, 25% to 40% of them appearing once. This specimen was cultured CD8+ T cells from PBMCs, taken from culture after CMV antigen stimulation. Receptor source: a human donor in good health (CMV status not recorded). Some clones in this sample may be carry-over from other donors' samples.

There are a few counts of this clonotype. This chain links TRBV7-9 with TRBJ2-7; possibly TRBD1 for D (6 bases). The ends were cut back, 4 bases at V and 7 bases at J, with 17 bases in the middle. The CDR3 runs to 14 residues. Germline CDR1 SEHNR, CDR2 FQNEAQ (reference sequence). This CDR3 reads CASSSPLDSGEQYF. The CDR3 bases are TGTGCCAGCAGCTCTCCTTTGGACAGCGGTGAGCAGTACTTC. Combining the CDR3 with reference TRBV7-9 and TRBJ2-7 gives the whole variable domain DTGVSQNPRHKITKRGQNVTFRCDPISEHNRLYWYRQTLGQGPEFLTYFQNEAQLEKSRLLSDRFSAERPKGSFSTLEIQRTEQGDSAMYLCASSSPLDSGEQYFGPGTRLTVT.

The gene calls are TRBV24-1 and TRBJ1-1, with 7 bases identical to TRBD1. Trimming cost V 3 bases and J 4 bases; bases outside gene matches: 1. The germline V gene has CDR1 KGHDR and CDR2 SFDVKD. The CDR3 consists of 13 residues. DNA of the CDR3: TGTGCCACCAGTGATACAGGGGCCACTGAAGCTTTCTTT. Protein sequence: CATSDTGATEAFF.

This clonotype came up many times. The chain couples TRBV6-1 to TRBJ2-1, with a tentative D call TRBD1 (6 bases). Looked up from germline, CDR1 is MNHNS and CDR2 is SASEGT. The germline V and J ends were trimmed by 4 bases and 5 bases, with 18 bases remaining between them. The CDR3 loop spans 16 amino acids. The DNA for the CDR3 is TGTGCCAGCAGTGCGCCTCCGGGACAACTTCACAATGAGCAGTTCTTC. It yields the protein CASSAPPGQLHNEQFF.

The V and J genes are TRBV28 and TRBJ1-1; TRBD1 might be the D (6 bases). V was cut by 6 bases and J by 4 bases, with 12 bases left in between. The CDR3 length is 13 residues. CDR1 is MDHEN and CDR2 is SYDVKM in the germline V gene. For the CDR3, the DNA is TGTGCCAGCAGACAGGGAAGGGGCACTGAAGCTTTCTTT. Amino acid sequence: CASRQGRGTEAFF.

J is TRBJ2-1 and V is TRBV19; 8 nucleotides agree with TRBD2. The CDR3 consists of 17 residues. V dropped 3 bases and J dropped 4; count of bases not matched to a gene: 11. From germline, CDR1 is LNHDA and CDR2 SQIVND (reference sequence). The CDR3 bases are TGTGCCAGTAGTATTCGGGGCCGGGGGGGCCCTTACAATGAGCAGTTCTTC. This translates into CASSIRGRGGPYNEQFF.

For this clonotype: Germline is not matched at one junction end, which may reflect a read error. The chain carries TRBV9 and TRBJ1-6; D possibly corresponds to TRBD1 (6 bases). The CDR3 length is 14 residues. Germline V gives CDR1 SGDLS, CDR2 YYNGEE. The DNA for the CDR3 is TGTGCCAGCAGCGTTGGGGGGCTTGGGTCACCCATCCACTTT. Its translation: CASSVGGLGSPIHF.

This clonotype was recorded at least ten times. This sequence joins TRBV12-3 or TRBV12-4 and TRBJ2-7, with 11 bases that match TRBD2. There are 16 residues in the CDR3. Trimming took 4 bases from V and 2 from J; bases not matched to a gene: 7. The CDR3 here is CASSSETSGEPYEQYF. DNA of the CDR3: TGTGCCAGCAGTTCCGAGACTAGCGGGGAACCCTACGAGCAGTACTTC.

The chain is built from TRBV6-6 and TRBJ1-1, with 11 bases identical to TRBD1. The CDR3 is 15 amino acids. Looked up from germline, CDR1 is MNHNY and CDR2 is SVGAGI (reference sequence). The J segment lost 5 bases and the V segment lost 10 bases, leaving 12 bases of the junction unmatched. The CDR3 here is CATQGPGQGETEAFF. Written as DNA, the CDR3 is TGTGCCACCCAGGGACCGGGACAGGGGGAAACTGAAGCTTTCTTT.

This clonotype was found many times. The chain employs TRBV12-3 or TRBV12-4 and TRBJ1-2, with D possibly being TRBD1 (5 bases). The CDR3 totals 16 residues. V was trimmed by 2 bases and J by 8 bases, leaving 21 bases between them. The CDR3 loop is CASSLFAGVQGYGYTF. CDR3 bases: TGTGCCAGCAGTTTATTCGCCGGGGTCCAGGGATACGGCTACACCTTC.

The gene calls are TRBV9 and TRBJ2-5; D is uncertain. Trimming pared 3 bases from V and 6 bases from J, leaving 6 bases between. This CDR3 region has 11 residues. The germline gives CDR1 SGDLS, CDR2 YYNGEE. CDR3 loop: CASSDWKTQYF. In nucleotides, the CDR3 is TGTGCCAGCAGCGATTGGAAGACCCAGTACTTC.

The V call is TRBV29-1, the J call TRBJ1-1; tentatively, D is TRBD1 (5 bases). This CDR3 contains 13 residues. The V end lost 0 bases, the J end lost 4 bases, and 9 bases lay between the germline ends. CDR1 and CDR2 from the germline V gene are SQVTM and ANQGSEA. CDR3 in amino acids: CSVEDGQGTEAFF. The CDR3 DNA sequence: TGCAGCGTTGAAGATGGGCAGGGCACTGAAGCTTTCTTT.

V gene TRBV12-3 or TRBV12-4 combines with J gene TRBJ2-1; no clear D gene. The length of the CDR3 is 14 residues. Trimming removed 2 bases at V and 9 bases at J, with 14 bases between. CDR3 protein: CASSLTQKDTEQFF. As DNA, the CDR3 is TGTGCCAGCAGTTTAACCCAAAAGGATACTGAGCAGTTCTTC.

CDR3 DNA: TGTGCCAGCAGGGGGACAGACCTCAATCAGCCCCAGCATTTT. Protein sequence: CASRGTDLNQPQHF. The J gene is TRBJ1-5, the V gene TRBV6-1; 7 bases are shared with TRBD1. Germline-derived CDR1 and CDR2 are MNHNS and SASEGT. The CDR3 contains 14 residues. Trimming at V came to 6 bases and at J to 3 bases, leaving 5 bases not matched to a gene.

The table lists this clonotype with a count of one. The chain joins TRBV7-9 to TRBJ2-3, with TRBD2 as a possible D gene (7 bases). CDR1 SEHNR and CDR2 FQNEAQ come from the germline V gene (reference sequence). CDR3 size: 16 residues. V was clipped by 5 bases and J by 5 bases, with 20 bases between them. In DNA, the CDR3 is TGTGCCAGCAGCACAACTGAGGGGGGGGGCGAAGATACGCAGTATTTT. It codes for CASSTTEGGGEDTQYF.

The rearrangement uses TRBV27 and TRBJ2-2; 16 positions agree with TRBD2. V gave up 5 bases and J gave up 6 bases; unmatched junction bases: 9. This CDR3 is 18 amino acids long. Germline values: CDR1 MNHEY, CDR2 SMNVEV (reference sequence). CDR3 sequence reads: CASSPMGLAGGPAGELFF. The CDR3 DNA reads TGTGCCAGCAGTCCGATGGGACTAGCGGGGGGGCCCGCCGGGGAGCTGTTTTTT.

This clonotype came up a few times. This chain connects TRBV28 to TRBJ2-1; 7 nucleotides line up with TRBD2. The CDR3 is made up of 16 amino acids. CDR1 is MDHEN, CDR2 SYDVKM, per germline. Germline trimming cut 6 bases from V and 3 bases from J; bases unmatched to any gene: 11. DNA for the CDR3: TGTGCCAGCAGCCTAGGGGACTACTCCATCTACAATGAGCAGTTCTTC. It encodes CASSLGDYSIYNEQFF. Complete variable domain (other parts from reference TRBV28 and TRBJ2-1): DVKVTQSSRYLVKRTGEKVFLECVQDMDHENMFWYRQDPGLGLRLIYFSYDVKMKEKGDIPEGYSVSREKKERFSLILESASTNQTSMYLCASSLGDYSIYNEQFFGPGTRLTVL.

The rearrangement uses TRBV12-3 or TRBV12-4 and TRBJ2-3; TRBD2 aligns across 11 bases. The ends lost 6 bases at V and 8 bases at J; junction bases unmatched: 13. The CDR3 extends over 16 amino acids. The CDR3 bases are TGTGCCAGCAGCACCTTACTAGCGGGGGAGTACTTTACGCAGTATTTT. This encodes CASSTLLAGEYFTQYF.